These 5 T cell receptor beta chains were all obtained from the same sample, sequenced in a study of blood T cell repertoires in COVID-19. Measured with immunoSEQ multiplex PCR; TCRdb has only the in-frame clones, and not every one. The sample consists of fewer than 350,000 clones, 85% to 90% of them appearing once. Sequenced sample: PBMCs or T cells enriched from blood (not recorded which). The receptors were sampled from a woman under 30 with acute COVID-19.

CDR3 DNA: TGTGCCACCAGTACACCGGGACAGGTCATAATTCAGCCCCAGCATTTT. Translating gives CATSTPGQVIIQPQHF. The chain combines TRBV24-1 with TRBJ1-5; TRBD1 matches 8 bases. V was pared by 6 bases and J by 6 bases, with 12 bases of the junction left unmatched. The CDR3 consists of 16 residues. CDR1 and CDR2 from the germline V gene are KGHDR and SFDVKD.

The chain employs TRBV27 and TRBJ2-1; 8 positions match TRBD1. Per germline, CDR1 MNHEY and CDR2 SMNVEV (reference sequence). The V gene end was trimmed by 3 bases and the J gene end by 9 bases; junction bases not matched to a gene: 13. The CDR3 has 16 amino acids. In nucleotides, the CDR3 is TGTGCCAGCAGTTTTAATCACAGGGGGTCGGTGGTTGAGCAGTTCTTC. Protein: CASSFNHRGSVVEQFF.

V usage is TRBV25-1 and J usage is TRBJ1-2, with 10 positions matching TRBD1. Germline CDR1 reads MGHDK; CDR2 reads SYGVNS. The J segment lost 6 bases and the V segment lost 6 bases, leaving 10 bases of the junction unmatched. The CDR3 has 15 residues. The CDR3 nucleotides read TGTGCCAGCAGGGCGGGACAGGGGCCGGGGCATGGCTACACCTTC. It encodes CASRAGQGPGHGYTF.

The chain is built from TRBV5-6 and TRBJ1-1; possible D gene TRBD1, 6 bases. Trimming removed 6 bases from V and 1 base from J, with 16 bases in between. The CDR3 runs to 15 residues. CDR1 SGHDT and CDR2 YYEEEE come from the germline V gene. CDR3 sequence (DNA): TGTGCCAGCATCCCCCAGGACAGAGAGAACACTGAAGCTTTCTTT. This translates into CASIPQDRENTEAFF.

The rearrangement uses TRBV19 and TRBJ2-1; TRBD2 agrees at 16 bases. V shed 5 bases and J 8 bases; nucleotides not matched to a gene: 6. This CDR3 contains 16 residues. The germline V gene encodes CDR1 LNHDA and CDR2 SQIVND (reference sequence). The CDR3 region has the DNA TGTGCCAGTAGTGCCCCGGGACTAGCGGGAGGGCATGAGCAGTTCTTC. Protein sequence: CASSAPGLAGGHEQFF.